These T cell receptor beta chains were read from a single sample in a study of beta chain features in type 1 diabetes. Repertoires were generated with immunoSEQ multiplex PCR, while TCRdb's copy carries only in-frame clones and drops some. Of a few hundred thousand clones listed, roughly 17% were seen once; the top ten hold approximately 0.086%. Sample: naive CD4+ T cells from blood. The receptor source for this set is a man younger than 45 with type 1 diabetes. Both conserved end residues are part of each CDR3. Fields, in order: D gene, V gene, J gene, clone size, CDR3 protein, CDR3 DNA. D genes are given only for firm matches. A clone size is listed for some rows: how often the clone was seen (once, few, many), or a class if it is expanded.

D: TRBD2
V: TRBV9
J: TRBJ2-1
size: NA
CDR3: CASSVAGGTYNEQFF
DNA: TGTGCCAGCAGCGTAGCGGGAGGAACCTACAATGAGCAGTTCTTC

D: NA
V: TRBV6-1
J: TRBJ2-3
size: few
CDR3: CASSVGLALSTDTQYF
DNA: TGTGCCAGCAGTGTTGGGCTAGCGTTGAGCACAGATACGCAGTATTTT

D: TRBD1
V: TRBV5-4
J: TRBJ1-1
size: NA
CDR3: CASSSHSGTGSTRTEAFF
DNA: TGTGCCAGCAGCTCACACTCCGGGACAGGGAGTACGCGGACTGAAGCTTTCTTT

D: NA
V: TRBV9
J: TRBJ2-6
size: NA
CDR3: CASSPGWTYSSGANVLTF
DNA: TGTGCCAGCAGCCCGGGGTGGACATATAGCTCTGGGGCCAACGTCCTGACTTTC

D: TRBD2
V: TRBV4-2
J: TRBJ2-3
size: few
CDR3: CASSQVASGSTDTQYF
DNA: TGTGCCAGCAGCCAAGTAGCTAGCGGGTCAACAGATACGCAGTATTTT

D: TRBD1
V: TRBV5-4
J: TRBJ2-1
size: NA
CDR3: CASSWTGQGNEQFF
DNA: TGTGCCAGCAGCTGGACGGGACAGGGGAATGAGCAGTTCTTC

D: NA
V: TRBV2
J: TRBJ1-4
size: NA
CDR3: CASRFQGQANEKLFF
DNA: TGTGCCAGCAGATTCCAGGGGCAGGCTAATGAAAAACTGTTTTTT

D: NA
V: TRBV7-2
J: TRBJ2-7
size: NA
CDR3: CASSPGFGSYEQYF
DNA: TGTGCCAGCAGCCCCGGATTTGGCTCCTACGAGCAGTACTTC

D: NA
V: TRBV10-3
J: TRBJ2-3
size: NA
CDR3: CAISAQVAMGTDTQYF
DNA: TGTGCCATCAGTGCCCAGGTGGCCATGGGCACAGATACGCAGTATTTT

D: NA
V: TRBV4-1
J: TRBJ1-5
size: NA
CDR3: CASSQDEARGNQPQHF
DNA: TGCGCCAGCAGCCAAGACGAGGCAAGGGGGAATCAGCCCCAGCATTTT

D: TRBD1
V: TRBV30
J: TRBJ2-1
size: NA
CDR3: CAWSTGVGNEQFF
DNA: TGTGCCTGGAGTACAGGGGTCGGCAATGAGCAGTTCTTC

D: TRBD2
V: TRBV6-6
J: TRBJ2-3
size: few
CDR3: CASSYPTSVSTDTQYF
DNA: TGTGCCAGCAGTTACCCCACTAGCGTTAGCACAGATACGCAGTATTTT

D: TRBD1
V: TRBV28
J: TRBJ2-7
size: NA
CDR3: CASSQLTGLYEQYF
DNA: TGTGCCAGCAGTCAATTGACAGGGCTCTACGAGCAGTACTTC

D: NA
V: TRBV7-3
J: TRBJ2-1
size: few
CDR3: CASRETLGNNEQFF
DNA: TGTGCCAGCAGAGAGACCCTGGGAAACAATGAGCAGTTCTTC

D: TRBD2
V: TRBV2
J: TRBJ2-7
size: few
CDR3: CASPVGGRDFSEQYF
DNA: TGTGCCAGTCCCGTGGGGGGGAGGGACTTCAGCGAGCAGTACTTC

D: NA
V: TRBV29-1
J: TRBJ2-7
size: NA
CDR3: CSVALLSPYEQYF
DNA: TGCAGCGTGGCCCTACTTTCTCCCTACGAGCAGTACTTC

D: NA
V: TRBV29-1
J: TRBJ1-5
size: NA
CDR3: CSASDPNQPQHF
DNA: TGCAGCGCTTCGGATCCGAATCAGCCCCAGCATTTT

D: TRBD1
V: TRBV18
J: TRBJ1-2
size: NA
CDR3: CASSPGTGNSGYTF
DNA: TGTGCCAGCTCACCCGGGACAGGGAATTCTGGCTACACCTTC

D: NA
V: TRBV9
J: TRBJ2-5
size: NA
CDR3: CASSVAGTLETQYF
DNA: TGTGCCAGCAGCGTAGCGGGCACTTTGGAGACCCAGTACTTC

D: NA
V: TRBV28
J: TRBJ2-1
size: few
CDR3: CASGSSYNEQFF
DNA: TGTGCCAGCGGGAGCTCCTACAATGAGCAGTTCTTC

D: NA
V: TRBV25-1
J: TRBJ2-2
size: NA
CDR3: CASRPYSFSAGELFF
DNA: TGTGCCAGCAGGCCGTATTCCTTTAGCGCCGGGGAGCTGTTTTTT

D: NA
V: TRBV7-8
J: TRBJ2-5
size: few
CDR3: CARLLGPQGETQYF
DNA: TGTGCCAGACTGCTGGGTCCCCAGGGAGAGACCCAGTACTTC

D: NA
V: TRBV10-3
J: TRBJ2-7
size: few
CDR3: CAISRQSYEQYF
DNA: TGTGCCATCAGTAGACAGTCCTACGAGCAGTACTTC

D: TRBD2
V: TRBV7-8
J: TRBJ2-5
size: NA
CDR3: CASSGRTSGREETQYF
DNA: TGTGCCAGCAGCGGCCGGACTAGCGGGAGGGAAGAGACCCAGTACTTC

D: NA
V: TRBV4-1
J: TRBJ2-7
size: NA
CDR3: CASSRGQGPDYEQYF
DNA: TGCGCCAGCAGTCGAGGACAAGGTCCCGACTACGAGCAGTACTTC

D: NA
V: TRBV7-2
J: TRBJ2-7
size: NA
CDR3: CASSLNGFYEQYF
DNA: TGTGCCAGCAGCTTAAACGGATTCTACGAGCAGTACTTC

D: NA
V: TRBV30
J: TRBJ1-4
size: NA
CDR3: CASGTDEKLFF
DNA: TGTGCCTCCGGGACGGATGAAAAACTGTTTTTT

D: NA
V: TRBV7-2
J: TRBJ1-2
size: NA
CDR3: CASSPDSNYGYTF
DNA: TGTGCCAGCAGCCCAGACAGCAACTATGGCTACACCTTC

D: TRBD2
V: TRBV28
J: TRBJ2-1
size: few
CDR3: CASSVPTSGTFGEQFF
DNA: TGTGCCAGCAGTGTACCGACTAGCGGGACCTTCGGTGAGCAGTTCTTC

D: NA
V: TRBV29-1
J: TRBJ2-3
size: NA
CDR3: CSVERTAGDTQYF
DNA: TGCAGCGTTGAAAGGACTGCTGGAGATACGCAGTATTTT

D: NA
V: TRBV7-9
J: TRBJ2-1
size: few
CDR3: CASSSIDEQFF
DNA: TGTGCCAGCAGTAGCATCGATGAGCAGTTCTTC

D: NA
V: TRBV18
J: TRBJ2-1
size: NA
CDR3: CASSPSRPDLQFF
DNA: TGTGCCAGCTCACCCTCGCGACCGGACCTTCAGTTCTTC

D: NA
V: TRBV20-1
J: TRBJ2-7
size: few
CDR3: CSAAAYEQYF
DNA: TGCAGTGCCGCAGCCTACGAGCAGTACTTC

D: NA
V: TRBV15
J: TRBJ2-5
size: NA
CDR3: CATSRDLASKETQYF
DNA: TGTGCCACCAGCAGAGATCTGGCTTCTAAAGAGACCCAGTACTTC

D: NA
V: TRBV18
J: TRBJ2-6
size: NA
CDR3: CASSRGRSGANVLTF
DNA: TGTGCCAGCTCAAGGGGCCGCTCTGGGGCCAACGTCCTGACTTTC

D: NA
V: TRBV29-1
J: TRBJ1-1
size: NA
CDR3: CSVQEPNTEAFF
DNA: TGCAGCGTGCAGGAGCCCAACACTGAAGCTTTCTTT

D: TRBD2
V: TRBV14
J: TRBJ2-5
size: few
CDR3: CASSQAGAGQETQYF
DNA: TGTGCCAGCAGCCAAGCGGGAGCGGGGCAAGAGACCCAGTACTTC

D: NA
V: TRBV10-3
J: TRBJ2-7
size: few
CDR3: CATRDDRRAYEQYF
DNA: TGTGCCACCAGGGACGACCGAAGAGCATACGAGCAGTACTTC

D: NA
V: TRBV2
J: TRBJ2-5
size: few
CDR3: CATNRDFETQYF
DNA: TGTGCCACAAACAGGGATTTCGAGACCCAGTACTTC

D: NA
V: TRBV29-1
J: TRBJ2-5
size: NA
CDR3: CSVVTREQYF
DNA: TGCAGCGTTGTTACCCGGGAGCAGTACTTC

D: TRBD1
V: TRBV7-9
J: TRBJ2-7
size: NA
CDR3: CASSPGQGAREQYF
DNA: TGTGCCAGCAGCCCCGGACAGGGGGCGCGCGAGCAGTACTTC